This TCR beta chain was captured in a study of identical twins. In regard to this clonotype: Its cognate antigen is unknown.

TCRdb itself ran the 5' RACE reads through MiXCR, one entry per CDR3 protein. The table has fewer than 500,000 distinct CDR3 sequences, 14% seen once. General study findings and limits: The same donors were not followed; conclusions instead depended on cross-sectional statistical analysis.

With 4 bases clipped from V and 3 bases from J, the junction kept 5 bases outside the gene matches. Germline CDR1 and CDR2: SGHNT and YENEEA. The CDR3 is 16 amino acids. The data also belong to a second study, concerning yellow fever vaccine responses in identical twins.

This TCR was recovered from a woman aged 18-35 years in good health. The sample taken for sequencing was CD4+ T cells sorted from blood. The chain couples TRBV11-3 to TRBJ2-3; TRBD1 aligns across 12 bases. This CDR3 is CASSSGTGGLTDTQYF. CDR3 nucleotides: TGTGCCAGCAGCTCGGGGACAGGGGGCTTGACAGATACGCAGTATTTT.